The entry below describes one T cell receptor beta chain. Its antigen specificity is not known. One base away there is no much larger clone; base qualities are not given. This specimen comes from a study of vaccination and CD4 T cells after COVID-19 (dated by TCRdb to between 2021 and 2024). Concerning the study at large: The convalescent cohort comprised six males and four females, including two Hispanic individuals, seven Caucasians, two Asians and one multiracial person. In control cultures, a CEFX viral epitope pool was used as positive control, an HIV-1 Nef peptide pool was used as negative control, or no peptide was added. In an earlier paper using these donors, memory CD4+ T cell crossreactivity between SARS-CoV-2 and common cold coronavirus spike proteins was assessed at the TCR clonotype level. Two doses of either the Pfizer-BioNTech BNT162b2 vaccine (n=8) or the Moderna mRNA-1273 vaccine (n=2) were administered to participants. Post-COVID blood samples were collected from convalescent patients a median of roughly 100 days after diagnosis, with a range of about 35 to 170 days. Post-vaccine blood samples were obtained a median of around 74 days after the second vaccine dose, with a range of about 13 to 250 days. The cultures were stimulated with overlapping spike peptide pools from SARS-CoV-2 and from the common cold coronaviruses HCoV-NL63, HCoV-OC43 and HCoV-229E. In 10 COVID-19 convalescent patients and a few infection-naive healthy vaccine recipients, the spike-specific CD4+ TCR repertoire before mRNA vaccination was compared with the repertoire after mRNA vaccination. Overall study outcomes, separate from this receptor: Among convalescent patients, a median about 90% of the SARS-CoV-2-reactive clones seen after vaccination appeared only after vaccination, which suggests priming specific to the vaccine. In convalescent patients, nearly all vaccine-specific clones (304 of 307) were found to be mono-reactive for SARS-CoV-2 spike rather than cross-reactive with common cold coronaviruses. The number of convalescent patients in the study was relatively small, and the study did not examine early timepoints following natural infection. The median count of SARS-CoV-2-reactive clonotypes went up from roughly 21 after infection to 38 after vaccination, although the change was not significant.

The treatment or condition label on this specimen signifies: roughly 11-day PBMC culture with coronavirus spike peptide pools or control peptides (ViraFEST assay). CD4+ T cells from unexposed donors were collected before the COVID-19 pandemic (2011-2018). The study used the ViraFEST assay, which expanded antigen-specific T cells with peptide pools and then identified expanded clonotypes by TCR sequencing. PBMCs were cultured at around 2 million per well in IMDM supplemented with approximately 5% human AB serum and approximately 10 IU/ml IL-2, with 9.5 to 10 ug/ml peptide pools added. Half of the culture medium was replaced with fresh IL-2-containing medium on days 3 and 7. After roughly nine days of culture, CD4+ T cells were isolated by negative selection using the EasySep CD4+ T cell isolation kit. As cell number allowed, CD4+ T cells from unexposed donors were tested for reactivity to SARS-CoV-2 S and N and to four common cold coronavirus spike pools. Ficoll-Paque Plus gradient centrifugation was used to isolate PBMCs from whole blood, and the isolated PBMCs were then either used fresh or cryopreserved at -140C. Each culture condition was generally run in triplicate wells. Leukapheresis product for the unexposed donors was bought commercially.

Libraries were constructed by PCR. DNA from cultured CD4+ T cells was subjected to TCR sequencing with the Oncomine TCR Beta short-read assay at the Johns Hopkins FTIC core. The QIAamp micro DNA kit was used to extract genomic DNA from the cultured CD4+ T cells. The Oncomine TCR Beta libraries from cultured CD4+ T cells were pooled using unique dual indexes and then sequenced on an Illumina iSeq 100. In the original analysis: Non-productive sequences were removed, and CDR3s not starting with C, not ending with F or W, or shorter than 7 amino acids were discarded. Antigen-specific clonotypes were identified using the MANAFEST web application through comparison of peptide-stimulated wells with reference and other culture wells. To be called positive, a clone needed an FDR below 0.05, an odds ratio above 5, and a productive frequency above 0.1% in at least two of three replicate wells. A clonotype counted as cross-reactive if it showed significant expansion both in the SARS-CoV-2 spike wells and in at least one common cold coronavirus spike condition. Using R version 3.6.1, CDR3 homology was evaluated through Levenshtein distances (stringdist) along with unrooted phylogenetic trees (ape). Using fastp at Q25 and MiXCR, TCRdb reprocessed the public reads and kept productive beta chains. Under each unique CDR3 protein, matching rows form one entry showing the most common genes and DNA. What appears here as the V and J calls and clone size reflects TCRdb's work, not the paper's. Across this sample there are 8,500 to 9,500 distinct CDR3 sequences, with approximately 31% seen only once. Approximately 40% of the sample belongs to the ten largest clones.

Inclusive of the bounding cysteine and phenylalanine, the CDR3 is 16 residues long. Only CDR3 DNA remains: 48 bases, in frame from the first base. V is shortened by 4 bases, J by 0 bases, and the region joining them spans 13 bases. Based on the germline V gene, the CDR1 and CDR2 sequences are ENHRY and SYGVKD. Sequencing used CD4+ T cells from blood, cultured in vitro. This clonotype originated in a human donor in good health. In this chain, TRBV10-3 is recombined with TRBJ1-3, with the D gene not clear enough to name. The CDR3 reads CAISVERLTSGNTIYF. The DNA sequence follows: TGTGCCATCAGTGTAGAACGACTTACCTCTGGAAACACCATATATTTT.